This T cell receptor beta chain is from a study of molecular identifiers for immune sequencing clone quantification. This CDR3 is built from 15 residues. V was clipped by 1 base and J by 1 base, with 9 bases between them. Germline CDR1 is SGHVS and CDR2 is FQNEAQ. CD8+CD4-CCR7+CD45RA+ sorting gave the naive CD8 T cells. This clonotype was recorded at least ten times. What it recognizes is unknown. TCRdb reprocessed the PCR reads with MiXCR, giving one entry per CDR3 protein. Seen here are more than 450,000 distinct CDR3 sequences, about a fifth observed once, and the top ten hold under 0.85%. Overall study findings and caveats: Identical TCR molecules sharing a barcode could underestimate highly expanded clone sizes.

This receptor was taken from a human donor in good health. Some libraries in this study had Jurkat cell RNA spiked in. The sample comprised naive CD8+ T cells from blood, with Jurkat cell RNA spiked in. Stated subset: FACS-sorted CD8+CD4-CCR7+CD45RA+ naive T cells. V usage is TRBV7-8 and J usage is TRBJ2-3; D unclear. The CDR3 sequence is CASSLEVLGTDTQYF. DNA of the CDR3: TGTGCCAGCAGCTTAGAAGTCCTCGGCACAGATACGCAGTATTTT.